This TCR beta chain was sequenced in a study of cytomegalovirus exposure and HLA in healthy donors. Study conclusions and caveats: Highly shared sequence variants in one cluster were likely a sequencing artifact. In a later analysis, productive TCRs from donors in an Asian-associated ancestry cluster reportedly carried fewer N-insertions than the cohort mean.

The V gene's germline CDR1 is SGHKS and CDR2 YYEKEE (reference sequence). V lost 3 bases and J 1 base, leaving 19 bases between the germline ends. The CDR3 runs 17 residues. This clone showed up just a few times. The antigen is not known. 13 Jbeta primers and 60 Vbeta primers were used for the PCR. This table comes from immunoSEQ multiplex PCR, and its TCRdb copy is limited to in-frame clones, with some not included. The sample lists approximately 74,000 clones, 80% to 90% occurring once. The receptor was derived from a young woman in good health and CMV-seronegative. Specimen: PBMCs. V is TRBV5-5 and J is TRBJ1-1, with D possibly being TRBD1 (6 bases). DNA of the CDR3: TGTGCCAGCAGCTCTACTCCAGGGGCAAGTGGGAACACTGAAGCTTTCTTT. Translating gives CASSSTPGASGNTEAFF.